The 29 T cell receptor beta chains reported below all come from one sample, sequenced in a study of cytomegalovirus exposure and HLA in healthy donors. 60 Vbeta and 13 Jbeta primers were used in PCR. Repertoires were generated with immunoSEQ multiplex PCR, while TCRdb's copy carries only in-frame clones and drops some. The sample holds more than 140,000 clones, roughly four fifths seen once. Sequencing input: PBMCs. These receptors all stem from a female donor in good health and CMV-seronegative.

V is TRBV2 and J is TRBJ1-5; D ambiguous. There are 15 residues in the CDR3. The ends were cut back, 3 bases at V and 3 bases at J, with 12 bases in the middle. The V gene's germline CDR1 is SNHLY and CDR2 FYNNEI. DNA for the CDR3: TGTGCCAGCAGTGAGGCCAGGTTGCCCAATCAGCCCCAGCATTTT. Its protein product is CASSEARLPNQPQHF.

The chain employs TRBV28 and TRBJ2-7; D may be TRBD2 (5 bases). V dropped 6 bases and J dropped 4 bases, with 16 bases sitting between them. CDR3 size: 14 residues. Germline CDR1 MDHEN, CDR2 SYDVKM. CDR3 protein: CASRSSGSSYEQYF. Here the CDR3 DNA reads TGTGCCAGCAGAAGTTCGGGATCGTCGTACGAGCAGTACTTC.

The V gene is TRBV6-5, the J gene TRBJ1-5; tentative D call: TRBD1 (5 bases). The CDR3 is 16 amino acids. Germline assignment: CDR1 MNHEY and CDR2 SVGAGI. Trimming stripped 0 bases from V and 9 bases from J, with 18 bases between. The CDR3 region has the DNA TGTGCCAGCAGTTACTCCGCCGTAGGGGCGCCTTGGCCCCAGCATTTT. Residues: CASSYSAVGAPWPQHF.

This chain links TRBV6-5 with TRBJ1-5, with D maybe TRBD1 (6 bases). Germline loops: CDR1 MNHEY, CDR2 SVGAGI. Trimming cost V 5 bases and J 6 bases, with 14 bases left between them. The CDR3 length is 14 residues. The CDR3 loop reads CASSDAGTSQPQHF. CDR3 DNA: TGTGCCAGCAGTGACGCCGGGACATCTCAGCCCCAGCATTTT.

The rearrangement uses TRBV5-6 and TRBJ2-4, with 11 bases identical to TRBD2. This CDR3 has 17 residues. Trimming at V came to 1 base and at J to 5 bases, leaving 8 bases not matched to a gene. The germline CDR1 and CDR2 sequences are SGHDT and YYEEEE. The DNA for the CDR3 is TGTGCCAGCAGCTTGATTGGTAGCGGGAGGGAAGAAAACATTCAGTACTTC. It yields the protein CASSLIGSGREENIQYF.

The rearrangement links TRBV6-1 to TRBJ2-5, with 11 bases fitting TRBD2. Germline values: CDR1 MNHNS, CDR2 SASEGT. CDR3 length: 17 amino acids. The V and J ends lost 3 bases and 6 bases, in that order; junction bases with no gene match: 12. The DNA of the CDR3 is TGTGCCAGCAGTGAGTCTTCTAGCGGGGGGCCGTGGAAGACCCAGTACTTC. Its translation is CASSESSSGGPWKTQYF.

The chain uses TRBV11-3 and TRBJ2-1; 13 positions agree with TRBD2. J gave up 7 bases and V 4 bases, and 4 bases lay outside the gene matches. Germline V gene sequence: CDR1 SGHNT, CDR2 YENEEA. The CDR3 length is 15 residues. The CDR3 protein is CASSSGLAGVNEQFF. The CDR3 DNA sequence: TGTGCCAGCAGCTCCGGACTAGCGGGAGTTAATGAGCAGTTCTTC.

This sequence joins TRBV6-5 and TRBJ1-2, with D possibly matching TRBD1 (5 bases). In germline, CDR1 is MNHEY, CDR2 SVGAGI. The CDR3 runs to 14 residues. The germline V and J ends were trimmed by 6 bases and 2 bases, with 13 bases remaining between them. The CDR3 protein is CASSPTDTNYGYTF. Here the CDR3 DNA reads TGTGCCAGCAGCCCGACGGACACGAACTATGGCTACACCTTC.

The genes are TRBV9 and TRBJ2-5; D gene ambiguous. The germline V gene has CDR1 SGDLS and CDR2 YYNGEE. Trimming stripped 0 bases from V and 5 bases from J, with 5 bases between. The CDR3 loop spans 12 amino acids. CDR3 loop: CASSVGGETQYF. DNA for the CDR3: TGTGCCAGCAGCGTAGGAGGTGAGACCCAGTACTTC.

The chain couples TRBV28 to TRBJ1-5; TRBD1 matches at 7 bases. Germline trimming cut 5 bases from V and 5 bases from J; bases unmatched to any gene: 6. The CDR3 runs 14 residues. Per the germline V gene, CDR1 is MDHEN and CDR2 is SYDVKM. The CDR3 reads CASSPTGPDQPQHF. In DNA form, the CDR3 reads TGTGCCAGCAGTCCGACAGGGCCCGATCAGCCCCAGCATTTT.

The rearrangement joins TRBV27 to TRBJ2-1, with 10 positions matching TRBD2. In germline, CDR1 is MNHEY, CDR2 SMNVEV (reference sequence). There are 15 residues in the CDR3. V gave up 6 bases and J gave up 2 bases; unmatched junction bases: 4. In nucleotides, the CDR3 is TGTGCCAGCAGACTTACTAGCGGGGCCTACAATGAGCAGTTCTTC. Amino acids: CASRLTSGAYNEQFF.

The V and J genes are TRBV6-1 and TRBJ1-2; a possible D gene is TRBD1 (6 bases). The CDR3 runs 15 residues. Trimming pared 10 bases from V and 7 bases from J, leaving 25 bases between. CDR1 is MNHNS and CDR2 is SASEGT in the germline V gene. The CDR3 spells CATGERQESARGYTF. The CDR3 DNA reads as TGTGCCACCGGAGAAAGACAGGAGAGCGCGCGTGGCTACACCTTC.

A single count supports this clone. The genes are TRBV19 and TRBJ1-1; D is possibly TRBD1 (5 bases). V dropped 4 bases and J dropped 0 bases, with 9 bases sitting between them. From germline, CDR1 is LNHDA and CDR2 SQIVND (reference sequence). This CDR3 contains 14 residues. The CDR3 loop reads CASSKQGLNTEAFF. The DNA for the CDR3 is TGTGCCAGTAGTAAGCAGGGCTTGAACACTGAAGCTTTCTTT.

The CDR3 bases are TGTGCCAGCAGCCAAAGCCTTCTCGAGCAGTACTTC. Translating gives CASSQSLLEQYF. The chain is built from TRBV6-1 and TRBJ2-7, with D unresolved. Trimming removed 6 bases at V and 6 bases at J, with 12 bases between. This CDR3 contains 12 residues. Germline values: CDR1 MNHNS, CDR2 SASEGT.

This clone was seen a single time. The DNA for the CDR3 is TGTGCCAGCAGTTTCCCCATCTATGGCTACACCTTC. It encodes CASSFPIYGYTF. The rearrangement uses TRBV28 and TRBJ1-2; D not resolved. CDR3 size: 12 residues. The ends were cut back, 3 bases at V and 4 bases at J, with 6 bases in the middle. From germline, CDR1 is MDHEN and CDR2 SYDVKM.

The rearrangement joins TRBV5-1 to TRBJ1-1; 11 bases align to TRBD1. J lost 0 bases, V lost 5 bases, and 12 bases had no gene match. This CDR3 has 18 residues. Germline CDR1 is SGHRS and CDR2 is YFSETQ. CDR3 DNA sequence: TGCGCCAGCAGTTCCTACCGGGACAGGGGGATCTTGAACACTGAAGCTTTCTTT. The encoded protein is CASSSYRDRGILNTEAFF.

V usage is TRBV7-8 and J usage is TRBJ2-4; 9 bases are a match to TRBD2. The CDR3 is 14 amino acids. Germline CDR1 reads SGHVS; CDR2 reads FQNEAQ. V lost 5 bases and J lost 6; bases outside the gene matches: 5. CDR3 protein: CASSDLGLANIQYF. For the CDR3, the DNA is TGTGCCAGCAGCGACCTGGGACTAGCAAACATTCAGTACTTC.

In its sample, this clone was seen a few times. The V call is TRBV27, the J call TRBJ1-5; D uncertain. CDR1 and CDR2 from the germline V gene are MNHEY and SMNVEV (reference sequence). V lost 2 bases and J 5 bases, leaving 7 bases between the germline ends. This CDR3 comprises 13 residues. CDR3 amino acids: CASSLQLYQPQHF. The CDR3 DNA is TGTGCCAGCAGTTTACAGTTATATCAGCCCCAGCATTTT.

The rearrangement joins TRBV5-1 to TRBJ1-2, with TRBD1 matching over 8 bases. V dropped 4 bases and J dropped 7; count of bases not matched to a gene: 12. The CDR3 is 15 amino acids. Germline-derived CDR1 and CDR2 are SGHRS and YFSETQ. CDR3 residues: CASSPTGADRLGYTF. CDR3 nucleotides: TGCGCCAGCAGCCCGACAGGGGCAGATCGACTTGGCTACACCTTC.

The chain links TRBV27 to TRBJ2-7; 7 nucleotides match TRBD1. The V segment lost 3 bases and the J segment 3 bases; nucleotides outside the gene matches: 11. Germline CDR1 MNHEY, CDR2 SMNVEV (reference sequence). The CDR3 totals 16 residues. Here the CDR3 reads CASSFGRQGRIYEQYF. CDR3 in DNA: TGTGCCAGCAGTTTCGGCCGACAGGGAAGGATCTACGAGCAGTACTTC.

The genes are TRBV11-1 and TRBJ2-5, with D maybe TRBD1 (6 bases). Germline loops: CDR1 SGHAT, CDR2 FQDESV (reference sequence). There are 15 residues in the CDR3. The V end was cut by 1 base, the J end by 5 bases, with 14 bases between. CDR3 sequence: CASSLEAGAGETQYF. The CDR3 nucleotides are TGTGCCAGCAGCTTAGAAGCAGGGGCAGGGGAGACCCAGTACTTC.

This chain connects TRBV5-6 to TRBJ1-2; D is unresolved. Germline values: CDR1 SGHDT, CDR2 YYEEEE. This CDR3 region has 16 residues. V gave up 0 bases and J gave up 5 bases, with 17 bases separating them. The CDR3 region has the DNA TGTGCCAGCAGCTTGGCCCGAGCCCCAAGTTGGTATGGCTACACCTTC. Translation: CASSLARAPSWYGYTF.

The count of this clone is one. The rearrangement links TRBV5-5 to TRBJ1-2; D is uncertain. The V end lost 0 bases, the J end lost 4 bases, and 10 bases lay between the germline ends. The germline gives CDR1 SGHKS, CDR2 YYEKEE (reference sequence). This CDR3 has 14 residues. The CDR3 nucleotides are TGTGCCAGCAGCTTGGGACAAGGAATCTATGGCTACACCTTC. Its protein product is CASSLGQGIYGYTF.

This chain connects TRBV9 to TRBJ1-1; 7 positions match TRBD1. Germline V gene sequence: CDR1 SGDLS, CDR2 YYNGEE. This CDR3 spans 15 amino acids. After removal of 3 bases from V and 0 bases from J, the junction contained 5 bases not matched to a gene. The CDR3: CASSALTGMNTEAFF. Written as DNA, the CDR3 is TGTGCCAGCAGCGCGTTGACAGGGATGAACACTGAAGCTTTCTTT.

The chain uses TRBV27 and TRBJ1-3; no clear D. This CDR3 region has 15 residues. Germline CDR1 is MNHEY and CDR2 is SMNVEV (reference sequence). Trimming left V 3 bases short and J 0 bases short, with 9 bases between. The chain's CDR3 is CASSFTGDSGNTIYF. DNA of the CDR3: TGTGCCAGCAGTTTTACGGGAGACTCTGGAAACACCATATATTTT.

This chain joins TRBV2 and TRBJ1-6, with TRBD1 as a possible D gene (5 bases). The CDR3 extends over 13 amino acids. The germline V gene encodes CDR1 SNHLY and CDR2 FYNNEI. Trimming shortened V by 8 bases and J by 5 bases, and 10 bases separated the two germline ends. CDR3 sequence reads: CASHDSDNSPLHF. The CDR3 DNA follows: TGTGCCAGCCATGACAGCGATAATTCACCCCTCCACTTT.

This chain joins TRBV25-1 and TRBJ2-2; 9 nucleotides line up with TRBD1. Looked up from germline, CDR1 is MGHDK and CDR2 is SYGVNS. This CDR3 contains 15 residues. V trimming: 5 bases; J trimming: 5 bases; junction bases outside the gene matches: 6. The DNA of the CDR3 is TGTGCCAGCAGTAGACGACAGGGGGTGACCGGGGAGCTGTTTTTT. Translating gives CASSRRQGVTGELFF.

The chain recombines TRBV5-1 with TRBJ2-2; D may be TRBD2 (5 bases). Between the trimmed V and J ends, which lost 4 bases and 3 bases, there was a span of 10 bases. The germline CDR1 and CDR2 sequences are SGHRS and YFSETQ. The CDR3 is 14 residues long. This CDR3 reads CASSRTPDTGELFF. DNA of the CDR3: TGCGCCAGCAGCAGGACTCCGGACACCGGGGAGCTGTTTTTT.

The chain carries TRBV5-1 and TRBJ2-1; 8 bases match TRBD2. The germline V gene has CDR1 SGHRS and CDR2 YFSETQ. Losses at the gene ends were 3 bases for V and 5 bases for J; bases not matched to a gene: 7. This CDR3 contains 15 residues. The CDR3 region has the DNA TGCGCCAGCAGCTGGGGACTAGGGGTGGACAATGAGCAGTTCTTC. Translated: CASSWGLGVDNEQFF. The full variable domain, completed using reference TRBV5-1 and TRBJ2-1, is KAGVTQTPRYLIKTRGQQVTLSCSPISGHRSVSWYQQTPGQGLQFLFEYFSETQRNKGNFPGRFSGRQFSNSRSEMNVSTLELGDSALYLCASSWGLGVDNEQFFGPGTRLTVL.